These 20 T cell receptor beta chains originate from one sample sequenced in a study of cytomegalovirus exposure and HLA in healthy donors. With 60 Vbeta and 13 Jbeta primers, the PCR was carried out. Assay: immunoSEQ multiplex PCR; the TCRdb copy retains only in-frame clones and omits some. The table shows 120,000 to 150,000 clones, with less than 85% occurring only once. Material: PBMCs. The origin of the receptors is a man aged 40-55 years in good health and CMV-seropositive.

The chain is built from TRBV15 and TRBJ2-7; D is perhaps TRBD2 (7 bases). The CDR3 loop spans 14 amino acids. CDR1 LNHNV and CDR2 YYDKDF come from the germline V gene (reference sequence). V lost 3 bases to trimming and J lost 4 bases, with 13 bases between them. In DNA form, the CDR3 reads TGTGCCACCAGCAGCCGGGGGGCCGAATACGAGCAGTACTTC. It yields the protein CATSSRGAEYEQYF.

The CDR3, as DNA: TGTGCTAGTGGTCTCGGGGGGAACACTGAAGCTTTCTTT. Its translation: CASGLGGNTEAFF. J is TRBJ1-1 and V is TRBV12-5, with D possibly being TRBD1 (5 bases). Looked up from germline, CDR1 is LGHNT and CDR2 is FRNRAP. The CDR3 has 13 residues. Between the trimmed V and J ends, which lost 5 bases and 1 base, there was a span of 8 bases.

The chain recombines TRBV6-5 with TRBJ1-1, with TRBD1 matching 9 bases. Trimming at V came to 5 bases and at J to 4 bases, leaving 8 bases not matched to a gene. Looked up from germline, CDR1 is MNHEY and CDR2 is SVGAGI. The CDR3 loop spans 15 amino acids. The CDR3 protein is CASSADRGYATEAFF. CDR3 coding DNA: TGTGCCAGCAGTGCGGACAGGGGTTATGCCACTGAAGCTTTCTTT.

This clone was found once. The chain combines TRBV4-3 with TRBJ2-7; maybe TRBD1 (5 bases). CDR3 length equals 15 residues. CDR1 and CDR2 from the germline V gene are LGHNA and YSLEER. The V end lost 0 bases, the J end lost 1 base, and 10 bases lay between the germline ends. The chain's CDR3 is CASSQDRQGSYEQYF. The CDR3 coding sequence is TGCGCCAGCAGCCAAGACCGCCAGGGATCCTACGAGCAGTACTTC.

This chain joins TRBV6-5 and TRBJ1-2, with 7 bases fitting TRBD1. Germline CDR1 MNHEY, CDR2 SVGAGI. This CDR3 is built from 14 residues. J gave up 1 base and V 6 bases, and 5 bases lay outside the gene matches. In nucleotides, the CDR3 is TGTGCCAGCAGAAGAGGGGGCGATAACTATGGCTACACCTTC. This codes for CASRRGGDNYGYTF.

This chain links TRBV5-1 with TRBJ1-1; 7 positions match TRBD1. The CDR3 totals 15 residues. V was pared by 4 bases and J by 4 bases, with 10 bases of the junction left unmatched. From germline, CDR1 is SGHRS and CDR2 YFSETQ. The CDR3 sequence: CASSPGFQGVTEAFF. CDR3 coding DNA: TGCGCCAGCAGCCCCGGGTTTCAGGGGGTCACTGAAGCTTTCTTT. Using reference TRBV5-1 and TRBJ1-1 for the parts outside the CDR3, the full variable domain is KAGVTQTPRYLIKTRGQQVTLSCSPISGHRSVSWYQQTPGQGLQFLFEYFSETQRNKGNFPGRFSGRQFSNSRSEMNVSTLELGDSALYLCASSPGFQGVTEAFFGQGTRLTVV.

The rearrangement uses TRBV6-5 and TRBJ2-1, with a tentative D call TRBD1 (6 bases). V gave up 1 base and J gave up 2 bases, with 12 bases separating them. Looked up from germline, CDR1 is MNHEY and CDR2 is SVGAGI. The CDR3 contains 16 residues. The CDR3 bases are TGTGCCAGCAGTTACTATGCGAAGGGGGCCTACAATGAGCAGTTCTTC. This gives the protein CASSYYAKGAYNEQFF.

This clone was counted between two and nine times. The rearrangement links TRBV6-4 to TRBJ2-2, with 9 bases that match TRBD1. The CDR3 length is 15 residues. Germline V gene lookup returns CDR1 MRHNA and CDR2 SNTAGT. V shed 6 bases and J 2 bases; nucleotides not matched to a gene: 4. The CDR3 here is CASSLTGGNTGELFF. CDR3 bases: TGTGCCAGCAGCTTAACAGGGGGCAACACCGGGGAGCTGTTTTTT.

The chain has TRBV11-2 and TRBJ2-7, with D possibly matching TRBD1 (6 bases). V lost 5 bases and J 1 base, leaving 18 bases between the germline ends. CDR1 is SGHAT, CDR2 FQNNGV, per germline. CDR3 length equals 16 residues. The CDR3 DNA follows: TGTGCCAGCAGCGTACTACAGGGAAAGGTATCCTACGAGCAGTACTTC. This sequence encodes CASSVLQGKVSYEQYF.

The chain recombines TRBV5-1 with TRBJ2-5, with 13 positions matching TRBD2. CDR1 is SGHRS and CDR2 is YFSETQ in the germline V gene. J lost 5 bases, V lost 4 bases, and 8 bases had no gene match. The length of the CDR3 is 16 residues. The CDR3 reads CASSPRLAGGGETQYF. The DNA for the CDR3 is TGCGCCAGCAGCCCTCGACTAGCGGGGGGAGGGGAGACCCAGTACTTC.

This clone was seen more than once but under ten times. The chain joins TRBV9 to TRBJ2-7, with 7 nucleotides matching TRBD2. The CDR3 spans 14 residues. Germline V gene lookup returns CDR1 SGDLS and CDR2 YYNGEE. V dropped 0 bases and J dropped 3; count of bases not matched to a gene: 3. The CDR3 DNA follows: TGTGCCAGCAGCGTAGCCCCTAGCGGCTACGAGCAGTACTTC. Translating it yields CASSVAPSGYEQYF.

The rearrangement uses TRBV29-1 and TRBJ2-1, with a tentative D call TRBD2 (5 bases). V lost 4 bases and J 10 bases, leaving 11 bases between the germline ends. Germline loops: CDR1 SQVTM, CDR2 ANQGSEA. The CDR3 is made up of 11 amino acids. CDR3 sequence (DNA): TGCAGCGTTGCCGGGGTCCGCGAGCAGTTCTTC. As protein: CSVAGVREQFF.

The gene calls are TRBV7-8 and TRBJ1-2; 7 bases agree with TRBD1. Trimming at V came to 3 bases and at J to 6 bases, leaving 7 bases not matched to a gene. The CDR3 totals 14 residues. Germline V gives CDR1 SGHVS, CDR2 FQNEAQ. For the CDR3, the DNA is TGTGCCAGCAGCTTCTCCCAGGACAGGAATGGCTACACCTTC. Protein: CASSFSQDRNGYTF.

V gene TRBV19 combines with J gene TRBJ1-1; D possibly corresponds to TRBD1 (5 bases). The germline V gene has CDR1 LNHDA and CDR2 SQIVND (reference sequence). With 7 bases removed from V and 0 bases from J, the gap between germline ends came to 12 bases. This CDR3 has 14 residues. The CDR3 spells CASTQDIMNTEAFF. As DNA, the CDR3 is TGTGCCAGTACCCAGGACATCATGAACACTGAAGCTTTCTTT.

This clone occurred a few times. The V call is TRBV5-6, the J call TRBJ2-7; tentatively, D is TRBD1 (6 bases). CDR1 SGHDT and CDR2 YYEEEE come from the germline V gene. The CDR3 length is 15 residues. Trimming took off 0 bases at V and 0 bases at J, with 10 bases between the two ends. The CDR3 bases are TGTGCCAGCAGCTTGGAGGGACACGTCTCCTACGAGCAGTACTTC. Protein: CASSLEGHVSYEQYF.

This clone appeared a single time. The chain has TRBV27 and TRBJ1-2, with D perhaps matching TRBD1 (6 bases). There are 15 residues in the CDR3. The germline V and J ends were trimmed by 4 bases and 8 bases, with 20 bases remaining between them. The germline V gene encodes CDR1 MNHEY and CDR2 SMNVEV (reference sequence). CDR3 sequence reads: CASSSILLGTSGYTF. CDR3 nucleotide sequence: TGTGCCAGCAGTTCAATCCTCCTAGGGACATCCGGCTACACCTTC.

The CDR3 nucleotides are TGTGCCAGCAGTCTCGCGGGAGGCGGGGAAAACATTCAGTACTTC. Translated: CASSLAGGGENIQYF. V and J are TRBV2 and TRBJ2-4; 8 bases agree with TRBD2. The ends lost 5 bases at V and 5 bases at J; junction bases unmatched: 8. CDR3 length equals 15 residues. Germline V gene data show CDR1 as SNHLY and CDR2 as FYNNEI.

The V and J genes are TRBV27 and TRBJ2-7; 7 nucleotides agree with TRBD2. The germline gives CDR1 MNHEY, CDR2 SMNVEV (reference sequence). The CDR3 is 13 residues long. V gave up 3 bases and J gave up 7 bases; unmatched junction bases: 6. CDR3 DNA sequence: TGTGCCAGCAGTTTGAAGCGGGGCGTGGAGCAGTACTTC. It is translated as CASSLKRGVEQYF.

The rearrangement links TRBV28 to TRBJ1-5; 8 bases map to TRBD1. The CDR3 has 14 residues. The germline gives CDR1 MDHEN, CDR2 SYDVKM. The J segment lost 6 bases and the V segment lost 5 bases, leaving 6 bases of the junction unmatched. The CDR3 spells CASSPGQGGQPQHF. CDR3 coding DNA: TGTGCCAGCAGTCCCGGACAGGGAGGTCAGCCCCAGCATTTT.

V and J are TRBV6-1 and TRBJ2-1; TRBD1 is a possible D gene (6 bases). Germline assignment: CDR1 MNHNS and CDR2 SASEGT. The CDR3 is 14 amino acids. V was cut by 9 bases and J by 6 bases, with 18 bases left in between. The DNA of the CDR3 is TGTGCCAGTGGCGCAAGGGGGTTCTCCAATGAGCAGTTCTTC. It translates to CASGARGFSNEQFF.